A selection of T cell receptor beta chains follows, all from one sample in a study of blood T cells in healthy people across ages. TCRdb re-derived calls from the 5' RACE reads in MiXCR, one entry per CDR3 protein. The table lists about 780,000 distinct CDR3 sequences, about half of them singletons. The sample consisted of blood. The receptor source for this set is a man at least 80 years old in good health. The CDR3 runs from the conserved cysteine through the conserved F or W. The D gene is left open where the match is weak. Some rows mark clone size as missing; the rest say once, few, many or name a class of expanded clone.

v_call	j_call	clone_size	d_call	cdr3_nt	cdr3_aa
TRBV9	TRBJ2-3	many	-	TGTGCCAGCAGCGTAGACCAGCGGAGTACCACAGATACGCAGTATTTT	CASSVDQRSTTDTQYF
TRBV6-6	TRBJ2-7	-	TRBD2	TGTGCCAGCAGTTCCCCGTTAGCGGGAGTCTCCTACGAGCAGTACTTC	CASSSPLAGVSYEQYF
TRBV7-3	TRBJ1-1	-	-	TGTGCCAGCAGCTCGGGACTGGGGGCGAGAGGCAGCACTGAAGCTTTCTTT	CASSSGLGARGSTEAFF
TRBV7-9	TRBJ2-7	-	-	TGTGCCAGCAGCACCCGACCAGCAGGAACCTACGAGCAGTACTTC	CASSTRPAGTYEQYF
TRBV27	TRBJ2-3	once	-	TGTGCCGGCAGTTTAGGTAGCACAGATACGCAGTATTTT	CAGSLGSTDTQYF
TRBV9	TRBJ2-3	-	-	TGTGCCAGCAGCGTACAGAAAAGCACAGATACGCAGTATTTT	CASSVQKSTDTQYF
TRBV5-6	TRBJ2-1	few	TRBD1	TGTGCCAGCAGCACGTATGACAGGGACAATGAGCAGTTCTTC	CASSTYDRDNEQFF
TRBV5-1	TRBJ2-5	-	TRBD2	TGCGCCAGCAGCTTCGGGACTACCGGGACCCAGTACTTC	CASSFGTTGTQYF
TRBV28	TRBJ2-3	-	TRBD1	TGTGCCAGCAGACAATCCGGACAGGGAAGTAGGTATACGCAGTATTTT	CASRQSGQGSRYTQYF
TRBV28	TRBJ1-2	once	-	TGTGCCAGCAGTAGTTTCAGGGGATTTTATGGCTACACCTTC	CASSSFRGFYGYTF
TRBV7-2	TRBJ2-7	few	TRBD2	TGTGCCAGCAGCCGTACCCCGGGACTAGCGGGATTCTCCAGGAGGGAGCAGTACTTC	CASSRTPGLAGFSRREQYF
TRBV29-1	TRBJ1-4	few	-	TGCAGCGTGAGAACACCGGGGCAGGGGCATAATGAAAAACTGTTTTTT	CSVRTPGQGHNEKLFF
TRBV5-1	TRBJ2-1	few	-	TGCGCCAGCAGATACGACGGGACCTACAATGAGCAGTTCTTC	CASRYDGTYNEQFF
TRBV28	TRBJ2-5	few	-	TGTGCCAGCAGCCCAAACTACGGGAGAGAGACCCAGTACTTC	CASSPNYGRETQYF
TRBV29-1	TRBJ2-1	many	TRBD2	TGCAGCGGGGGGGGGGATGAGCAGTTCTTC	CSGGGDEQFF
TRBV20-1	TRBJ2-7	-	TRBD2	TGCAGTGCTAGTGGGGGACTAGCGGGTTCCCACGAGCAGTACTTC	CSASGGLAGSHEQYF
TRBV12-3/TRBV12-4	TRBJ2-1	-	-	TGTGCCAGCAGTCCCGAGGACGGCAATGAGCAGTTCTTC	CASSPEDGNEQFF
TRBV6-6	TRBJ2-7	-	TRBD2	TGTGCCAGCACTTTCGACGAGGCTAGCGGCTACGAGCAGTACTTC	CASTFDEASGYEQYF
TRBV20-1	TRBJ1-4	few	TRBD1	TGCAGTGCTAGAGATCAGGGGGGTTTAAGTGAAAAACTGTTTTTT	CSARDQGGLSEKLFF
TRBV12-3/TRBV12-4	TRBJ2-5	many	TRBD2	TGTGCCAGCAGTTTCCGGACTAGCGGCCAAGAGACCCAGTACTTC	CASSFRTSGQETQYF
TRBV19	TRBJ2-1	-	TRBD2	TGTGCCAGTAGGGCTAGCGGGAGGCCGGCGGGGTCCTACAATGAGCAGTTCTTC	CASRASGRPAGSYNEQFF
TRBV7-7	TRBJ2-5	-	TRBD2	TGTGCTAGCAGCTTGACTCTAGCGGGAGGGAGCAATGAGCAGTACTTC	CASSLTLAGGSNEQYF
TRBV30	TRBJ2-1	few	-	TGTGCCTGGTCTTACATGGCAATTGACAATGAGCAGTTCTTC	CAWSYMAIDNEQFF
TRBV7-2	TRBJ2-6	many	-	TGTGCCAGCAGCTTAGGCTTTCCGGGGGCCGCGATATTTGGGGCCAACGTCCTGACTTTC	CASSLGFPGAAIFGANVLTF
TRBV12-3/TRBV12-4	TRBJ2-3	-	TRBD1	TGTGCCAGCAGTTGGGGACAGCGGGATACGCAGTATTTT	CASSWGQRDTQYF
TRBV18	TRBJ2-3	-	TRBD2	TGTGCCAGCTCCCGGGGAGCGGGAGACCCAGATACGCAGTATTTT	CASSRGAGDPDTQYF
TRBV20-1	TRBJ2-7	-	TRBD2	TGCAGTGCTGGAGGCGGGAGCTCCTACGAGCAGTACTTC	CSAGGGSSYEQYF
TRBV29-1	TRBJ2-7	once	-	TGCAGCGTTGAAGACTCAGGCGAGGGGTACTTC	CSVEDSGEGYF
TRBV2	TRBJ2-5	-	-	TGTGCCAGCACGGGCAGGGAATACCAAGAGACCCAGTACTTC	CASTGREYQETQYF
TRBV2	TRBJ1-5	-	TRBD1	TGTGCCAGCAGGGGTACAGGGGCAAACAATCAGCCCCAGCATTTT	CASRGTGANNQPQHF
TRBV5-1	TRBJ2-1	few	TRBD2	TGCGCCAGCAGCTTCCACGGCGGGAGCGTTATCGATGAGCAGTTCTTC	CASSFHGGSVIDEQFF